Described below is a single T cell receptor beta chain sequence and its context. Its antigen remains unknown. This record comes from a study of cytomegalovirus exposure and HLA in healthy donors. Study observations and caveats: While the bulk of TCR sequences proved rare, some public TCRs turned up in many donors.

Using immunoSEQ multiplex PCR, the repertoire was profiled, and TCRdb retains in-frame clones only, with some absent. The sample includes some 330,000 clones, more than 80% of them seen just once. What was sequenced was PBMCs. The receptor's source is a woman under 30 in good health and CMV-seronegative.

The CDR3 nucleotides are TGTGCCAGCAACAAACTACAGGGATCAAACTATGGCTACACCTTC. Residues: CASNKLQGSNYGYTF. This sequence joins TRBV5-5 and TRBJ1-2; D might be TRBD1 (6 bases). Germline CDR1 reads SGHKS; CDR2 reads YYEKEE (reference sequence). V was cut by 6 bases and J by 2 bases, with 17 bases left in between. The CDR3 is 15 residues long. Filled out from reference TRBV5-5 and TRBJ1-2, the complete variable domain reads DAGVTQSPTHLIKTRGQQVTLRCSPISGHKSVSWYQQVLGQGPQFIFQYYEKEERGRGNFPDRFSARQFPNYSSELNVNALLLGDSALYLCASNKLQGSNYGYTFGSGTRLTVV.